These T cell receptor beta chains were read from a single sample in a study of OX40 agonist ivuxolimab in advanced cancers. The table came from immunoSEQ multiplex PCR; TCRdb's copy has only in-frame clones and leaves some out. The table has more than 60,000 clones, around 86% seen once. Sequenced material: CD4+ or CD8+ T cells sorted from blood, taken in a trial of the OX40 agonist ivuxolimab. Receptor source: an adult with an advanced solid tumor such as melanoma, head and neck, liver or kidney cancer. The CDR3 runs from the conserved cysteine through the conserved F or W. The D gene is left open where the match is weak. Clone size is shown for a subset of rows, as once, few, many or a class of expanded clone.

J gene | V gene | clone size | D gene | CDR3 DNA | CDR3 protein
TRBJ1-1 | TRBV7-2 | . | . | TGTGCCAGCAGCTTAAGGGGGGCAGTCCGACCAGCTTTCTTT | CASSLRGAVRPAFF
TRBJ1-1 | TRBV19 | . | . | TGTGCCAGTAGTATAGGACAGAACACTGAAGCTTTCTTT | CASSIGQNTEAFF
TRBJ2-7 | TRBV6-6 | . | . | TGTGCCAGCAGTTTGGGCAGGGTCTCCTACGAGCAGTACTTC | CASSLGRVSYEQYF
TRBJ2-5 | TRBV2 | . | TRBD2 | TGTGCCAGCAAGGGCGGGGGGGCCGAGACCCAGTACTTC | CASKGGGAETQYF
TRBJ2-7 | TRBV30 | . | . | TGTGCCTGGAGTCAATCCCAGGGGTTAGGCTACGAGCAGTACTTC | CAWSQSQGLGYEQYF
TRBJ1-5 | TRBV30 | . | TRBD1 | TGTGCCTGGAGTGCGGTGACAGGGAGAGGTCAGCCCCAGCATTTT | CAWSAVTGRGQPQHF
TRBJ2-1 | TRBV28 | . | . | TGTGCCAGCAGTTTAGGGGGGGCTCGCTCCTACAATGAGCAGTTCTTC | CASSLGGARSYNEQFF
TRBJ1-6 | TRBV7-2 | . | TRBD1 | TGTGCCACCATGGGGACAGCCTATAATTCACCCCTCCACTTT | CATMGTAYNSPLHF
TRBJ2-1 | TRBV7-9 | . | . | TGTGCCAGCAGCTCTCCCCGGGGAAGCGGAGATAATGAGCAGTTCTTC | CASSSPRGSGDNEQFF
TRBJ1-1 | TRBV9 | once | . | TGTGCCAGCAGCCCAGCCCGGAGCCAAAGGATGAACACTGAAGCTTTCTTT | CASSPARSQRMNTEAFF
TRBJ1-1 | TRBV5-1 | . | . | TGCGCCAGCAGCTCACAGACTTTGAACACTGAAGCTTTCTTT | CASSSQTLNTEAFF
TRBJ2-3 | TRBV6-5 | . | . | TGTGCCAGCAGTAGGGCAGGGCGGGCAGATACGCAGTATTTT | CASSRAGRADTQYF
TRBJ1-5 | TRBV19 | . | . | TGTGCCAGTAGTATAATGGATCAGCCCCAGCATTTT | CASSIMDQPQHF
TRBJ2-4 | TRBV9 | . | . | TGTGCCAGCAGCCCCCGCGGGGCAGAACCGACCATTCAGTACTTC | CASSPRGAEPTIQYF
TRBJ2-1 | TRBV6-5 | . | . | TGTGCCACCAGGAGAGAGGTGGTCAATGAGCAGTTCTTC | CATRREVVNEQFF
TRBJ1-2 | TRBV5-5 | once | . | TGTGCCAGCAGCTTTGCCGCTAACTATGGCTACACCTTC | CASSFAANYGYTF
TRBJ2-7 | TRBV5-1 | . | . | TGCGCCAGCAGCGTGGGACGGTTCCCAACCTACGAGCAGTACTTC | CASSVGRFPTYEQYF
TRBJ1-6 | TRBV6-1 | once | . | TGTGCCAGCAGTGATGCAGGGATCTATAATTCACCCCTCCACTTT | CASSDAGIYNSPLHF
TRBJ1-4 | TRBV23-1 | few | . | TGCGCCAGCAGTCGAGCCCTTCTTAATGAAAAACTGTTTTTT | CASSRALLNEKLFF
TRBJ1-2 | TRBV29-1 | . | . | TGCAGCGTTGAAGGGCGGCCCTATGGCTACACCTTC | CSVEGRPYGYTF
TRBJ1-1 | TRBV21-1 | . | . | TGTGCCAGCAGCAAACCTCGCGGTATAGTGGGAGGCACTGAAGCTTTCTTT | CASSKPRGIVGGTEAFF
TRBJ1-5 | TRBV19 | . | . | TGTGCCAGTAGTGACAGGCCGCCCCAGCATTTT | CASSDRPPQHF
TRBJ1-1 | TRBV7-9 | few | . | TGTGCCAGCAGCTTAGGCAGGGATGCGGGTGAAGCTTTCTTT | CASSLGRDAGEAFF
TRBJ2-7 | TRBV6-5 | . | TRBD1 | TGTGCCAGCAGGCCCGGGACAGGGGGGTCATACGAGCAGTACTTC | CASRPGTGGSYEQYF
TRBJ1-2 | TRBV6-6 | few | TRBD1 | TGTGCCAGCACTGGGACAGGGGATGGCTACACCTTC | CASTGTGDGYTF
TRBJ1-1 | TRBV6-1 | few | . | TGTGCCAGCAGCACGGAGGTCGGGGGCACTGAAGCTTTCTTT | CASSTEVGGTEAFF
TRBJ1-4 | TRBV5-1 | . | . | TGCGCCAGCAGCTTGGGACAGACAAATGAAAAACTGTTTTTT | CASSLGQTNEKLFF
TRBJ1-3 | TRBV12-2 | few | . | TGTGCAAGTCGCCTCCGACAGGGCCTTAGCTCTGGAAACACCATATATTTT | CASRLRQGLSSGNTIYF
TRBJ2-2 | TRBV19 | . | . | TGTGCCATACCCGGACAGAACACCGGGGAGCTGTTTTTT | CAIPGQNTGELFF
TRBJ1-6 | TRBV10-3 | . | TRBD1 | TGTGCCATCAGTGAGCCGGGACAGGTTAATTCACCCCTCCACTTT | CAISEPGQVNSPLHF
TRBJ1-1 | TRBV19 | . | TRBD1 | TGTGCCAGTAGTATAGAGGGGAACAGGGGGAACACTGAAGCTTTCTTT | CASSIEGNRGNTEAFF
TRBJ2-5 | TRBV2 | . | TRBD2 | TGTGCCAGCAGTGTTAGGGGACTAGCGCGGGGTGAGACCCAGTACTTC | CASSVRGLARGETQYF
TRBJ1-6 | TRBV10-3 | . | TRBD1 | TGTGCCATCAGTGACCGGGACAGGGAGAATGATTCACCCCTCCACTTT | CAISDRDRENDSPLHF
TRBJ1-1 | TRBV6-5 | . | . | TGTGCCAGCAGGATCGCAGAGAACACTGAAGCTTTCTTT | CASRIAENTEAFF
TRBJ2-7 | TRBV6-1 | few | . | TGTGCCAGCAGTCTCGGCGGAAGCTCCTACGAGCAGTACTTC | CASSLGGSSYEQYF
TRBJ2-5 | TRBV6-1 | . | . | TGTGCCAGCAGTGAAGTGGCGCACTTTGGGACCCAGTACTTC | CASSEVAHFGTQYF
TRBJ2-3 | TRBV11-1 | . | . | TGTGCCAGCCGTCGGGGGGATACGCAGTATTTT | CASRRGDTQYF
TRBJ1-3 | TRBV14 | . | . | TGTGCCAGCAGCCAGTCCAGGTCTGGAAACACCATATATTTT | CASSQSRSGNTIYF
TRBJ2-7 | TRBV5-1 | . | . | TGCGCCAGCAGCTTGGAACCGGCCAGGGCCTCCTACGAGCAGTACTTC | CASSLEPARASYEQYF
TRBJ2-1 | TRBV4-3 | . | TRBD2 | TGCGCCAGCAGCCAAGGGGGGTTCCGGGACTATTACAATGAGCAGTTCTTC | CASSQGGFRDYYNEQFF
TRBJ2-7 | TRBV7-3 | . | TRBD1 | TGTGCCAGCAGCTTTTTTCGACAGGGGAAATACTACGAGCAGTACTTC | CASSFFRQGKYYEQYF
TRBJ1-1 | TRBV5-1 | . | TRBD1 | TGCGCCAGCAGCTTTGGACAGGGCCCCCCGAACACTGAAGCTTTCTTT | CASSFGQGPPNTEAFF
TRBJ1-1 | TRBV4-2 | . | . | TGTGCCAGCAGCTTGGACAGCTTGAACACTGAAGCTTTCTTT | CASSLDSLNTEAFF
TRBJ1-2 | TRBV6-1 | . | . | TGTGCCAGCATCCGGGAAAATTTGGGTGGCTACACCTTC | CASIRENLGGYTF
TRBJ1-1 | TRBV6-1 | once | . | TGTGCCAGCAGGAACGTGACGAACACTGAAGCTTTCTTT | CASRNVTNTEAFF
TRBJ2-2 | TRBV19 | . | . | TGTGCCAGTAACCCGACAGTTTCGAACACCGGGGAGCTGTTTTTT | CASNPTVSNTGELFF
TRBJ2-5 | TRBV5-4 | . | TRBD1 | TGTGCCAGCACCCTGACAGGGGCGGGCGAGACCCAGTACTTC | CASTLTGAGETQYF
TRBJ2-5 | TRBV5-8 | . | . | TGTGCCAGCAGCTTGGGGCAGGGACAAGAGACCCAGTACTTC | CASSLGQGQETQYF
TRBJ2-1 | TRBV7-9 | . | TRBD2 | TGTGCCAGCAGCCCCTCGATAGCGGGGGTTAATGAGCAGTTCTTC | CASSPSIAGVNEQFF
TRBJ1-2 | TRBV7-9 | . | TRBD1 | TGTGCCAGCAGCACCCAGGACAGGGCCCAGATCTATGGCTACACCTTC | CASSTQDRAQIYGYTF
TRBJ2-7 | TRBV29-1 | . | TRBD2 | TGCAGCGTTGAGGGGACTAGCGGGGGGTACTCCTACGAGCAGTACTTC | CSVEGTSGGYSYEQYF
TRBJ1-1 | TRBV7-2 | . | . | TGTGCCAGCAGCTGGGAAGGGAGGACTGAAGCTTTCTTT | CASSWEGRTEAFF
TRBJ2-3 | TRBV11-2 | . | TRBD1 | TGTGCCAGCAGCTTCGGTCCCGGGACAGGGATGGGGCCCACAGATACGCAGTATTTT | CASSFGPGTGMGPTDTQYF